This T cell receptor (beta chain) was captured in a study of blood T cell repertoires in COVID-19. In the study overall: Donors in the United States, Italy and Spain gave samples during acute or convalescent COVID-19. In each case, the material was cDNA or gDNA derived from T cells, B-cell-depleted T cells, or PBMCs.

As originally analysed: The assay estimated nucleated cells by amplifying reference gene primers. Sequenced by immunoSEQ multiplex PCR; TCRdb stores in-frame clones only, minus some. That table gives V, J and clone size, and the DNA gave D and trimming. Of 200,000 or so clones listed, approximately 83% were seen once; the top ten hold roughly 11%. CDR3 length: 15 amino acids. CDR1 is LNHDA, CDR2 SQIVND, per germline (reference sequence). With 6 bases removed from V and 1 base from J, the gap between germline ends came to 14 bases. The chain carries TRBV19 and TRBJ2-3, with D maybe TRBD2 (7 bases). What was sequenced was peripheral blood. This receptor was identified in a human donor with active or convalescent COVID-19. The donor label of this sample is uncertain. For the CDR3, the DNA is TGTGCCAGTAGGTTCCGGGGGGCGGGCACAGATACGCAGTATTTT. Translated: CASRFRGAGTDTQYF.